A selection of T cell receptor beta chains follows, all from one sample in a study of PD-1 blockade in classical Hodgkin lymphoma. Sequenced by immunoSEQ multiplex PCR; TCRdb stores in-frame clones only, minus some. Seen here are around 21,000 clones, more than 75% observed once, and the top ten hold just under 7.5%. The source material was CD8+ T cells from blood, sampled before the fourth cycle of nivolumab. Receptors were obtained from a human donor with classical Hodgkin lymphoma. Each CDR3 is given with its conserved first and last residue. Only part of the rows carry a size: once, few, many, or a class if the clone is expanded.

clone size: once
V gene: TRBV11-3
J gene: TRBJ2-2
CDR3 protein: CASSKYSARGNTGELFF

clone size: .
V gene: TRBV7-9
J gene: TRBJ2-7
CDR3 protein: CASSLVGQIYEQYF

clone size: .
V gene: TRBV7-2
J gene: TRBJ2-5
CDR3 protein: CASSPYGGGLFGSQYF

clone size: .
V gene: TRBV5-8
J gene: TRBJ2-1
CDR3 protein: CASSLDWVPAYNEQFF

clone size: .
V gene: TRBV13
J gene: TRBJ2-1
CDR3 protein: CASSTAGQGARFF

clone size: .
V gene: TRBV5-6
J gene: TRBJ2-3
CDR3 protein: CASSLDGASTDTQYF

clone size: .
V gene: TRBV27
J gene: TRBJ2-1
CDR3 protein: CASSIDRARYNEQFF

clone size: .
V gene: TRBV5-1
J gene: TRBJ1-2
CDR3 protein: CASSLEVERANYGYTF

clone size: .
V gene: TRBV5-1
J gene: TRBJ1-6
CDR3 protein: CASSLEGEGSPLHF

clone size: .
V gene: TRBV5-1
J gene: TRBJ2-1
CDR3 protein: CASSLRLAGDYNEQFF

clone size: .
V gene: TRBV28
J gene: TRBJ2-7
CDR3 protein: CASSLLGLQYF

clone size: .
V gene: TRBV30
J gene: TRBJ1-5
CDR3 protein: CAWSLTPDQPQHF

clone size: .
V gene: TRBV27
J gene: TRBJ2-1
CDR3 protein: CASSSGTSGNNEQFF

clone size: .
V gene: TRBV7-7
J gene: TRBJ2-7
CDR3 protein: CASSPGAGSYEQYF

clone size: .
V gene: TRBV19
J gene: TRBJ2-7
CDR3 protein: CASSYRGTYEQYF

clone size: .
V gene: TRBV6-5
J gene: TRBJ2-1
CDR3 protein: CASSYSIGGSYNEQFF

clone size: .
V gene: TRBV15
J gene: TRBJ2-7
CDR3 protein: CATSRDAGAGDEQYF

clone size: .
V gene: TRBV6-5
J gene: TRBJ1-2
CDR3 protein: CASGGSYGYTF

clone size: once
V gene: TRBV9
J gene: TRBJ2-3
CDR3 protein: CASSLGAGGVTDTQYF

clone size: .
V gene: TRBV19
J gene: TRBJ2-1
CDR3 protein: CASSMALGLSNEQFF

clone size: .
V gene: TRBV19
J gene: TRBJ2-2
CDR3 protein: CASRRGRNTGELFF

clone size: once
V gene: TRBV5-6
J gene: TRBJ2-3
CDR3 protein: CASSLTGGHTDTQYF

clone size: .
V gene: TRBV28
J gene: TRBJ2-5
CDR3 protein: CASSFPGRQEMQETQYF

clone size: .
V gene: TRBV7-9
J gene: TRBJ2-7
CDR3 protein: CASSPPDSYEQYF

clone size: .
V gene: TRBV7-6
J gene: TRBJ2-1
CDR3 protein: CASSWGQGYNEQFF

clone size: .
V gene: TRBV5-6
J gene: TRBJ1-1
CDR3 protein: CASTSTGWNTEAFF

clone size: .
V gene: TRBV11-2
J gene: TRBJ2-7
CDR3 protein: CASSLGWDEQYF

clone size: once
V gene: TRBV4-2
J gene: TRBJ2-3
CDR3 protein: CASSQDLQGSATDTQYF

clone size: .
V gene: TRBV11-3
J gene: TRBJ2-7
CDR3 protein: CASSLGHPYEQYF

clone size: .
V gene: TRBV6-5
J gene: TRBJ2-1
CDR3 protein: CASSYSEGFYNEQFF

clone size: .
V gene: TRBV19
J gene: TRBJ2-7
CDR3 protein: CASSIGSPAEQYF

clone size: .
V gene: TRBV11-2
J gene: TRBJ2-7
CDR3 protein: CASSLGQGAREQYF

clone size: .
V gene: TRBV30
J gene: TRBJ1-1
CDR3 protein: CAWSFTGFTEAFF

clone size: medium-sized
V gene: TRBV7-3
J gene: TRBJ2-7
CDR3 protein: CASSSPYF

clone size: .
V gene: TRBV19
J gene: TRBJ1-2
CDR3 protein: CASSISGTDTPPGYGYTF

clone size: .
V gene: TRBV6-5
J gene: TRBJ2-3
CDR3 protein: CASSRASGETDTQYF

clone size: .
V gene: TRBV2
J gene: TRBJ2-7
CDR3 protein: CASRAGTGVPYEQYF

clone size: .
V gene: TRBV2
J gene: TRBJ2-7
CDR3 protein: CASRETGSEQYF

clone size: .
V gene: TRBV28
J gene: TRBJ1-1
CDR3 protein: CASTQPTGGIGAFF

clone size: .
V gene: TRBV15
J gene: TRBJ2-7
CDR3 protein: CATSRDSTYEQYF

clone size: .
V gene: TRBV4-1
J gene: TRBJ2-1
CDR3 protein: CASSQVPAYWLNEQFF

clone size: .
V gene: TRBV9
J gene: TRBJ2-5
CDR3 protein: CASSEERGGSQETQYF

clone size: once
V gene: TRBV6-5
J gene: TRBJ2-1
CDR3 protein: CASSYAYNEQFF

clone size: .
V gene: TRBV5-5
J gene: TRBJ2-7
CDR3 protein: CASSLGEYEQYF

clone size: .
V gene: TRBV9
J gene: TRBJ1-3
CDR3 protein: CASSVEGWASSGNTIYF

clone size: .
V gene: TRBV4-1
J gene: TRBJ2-7
CDR3 protein: CASSQEGVYEQYF

clone size: .
V gene: TRBV19
J gene: TRBJ2-3
CDR3 protein: CASSIGTLLLGADTQYF